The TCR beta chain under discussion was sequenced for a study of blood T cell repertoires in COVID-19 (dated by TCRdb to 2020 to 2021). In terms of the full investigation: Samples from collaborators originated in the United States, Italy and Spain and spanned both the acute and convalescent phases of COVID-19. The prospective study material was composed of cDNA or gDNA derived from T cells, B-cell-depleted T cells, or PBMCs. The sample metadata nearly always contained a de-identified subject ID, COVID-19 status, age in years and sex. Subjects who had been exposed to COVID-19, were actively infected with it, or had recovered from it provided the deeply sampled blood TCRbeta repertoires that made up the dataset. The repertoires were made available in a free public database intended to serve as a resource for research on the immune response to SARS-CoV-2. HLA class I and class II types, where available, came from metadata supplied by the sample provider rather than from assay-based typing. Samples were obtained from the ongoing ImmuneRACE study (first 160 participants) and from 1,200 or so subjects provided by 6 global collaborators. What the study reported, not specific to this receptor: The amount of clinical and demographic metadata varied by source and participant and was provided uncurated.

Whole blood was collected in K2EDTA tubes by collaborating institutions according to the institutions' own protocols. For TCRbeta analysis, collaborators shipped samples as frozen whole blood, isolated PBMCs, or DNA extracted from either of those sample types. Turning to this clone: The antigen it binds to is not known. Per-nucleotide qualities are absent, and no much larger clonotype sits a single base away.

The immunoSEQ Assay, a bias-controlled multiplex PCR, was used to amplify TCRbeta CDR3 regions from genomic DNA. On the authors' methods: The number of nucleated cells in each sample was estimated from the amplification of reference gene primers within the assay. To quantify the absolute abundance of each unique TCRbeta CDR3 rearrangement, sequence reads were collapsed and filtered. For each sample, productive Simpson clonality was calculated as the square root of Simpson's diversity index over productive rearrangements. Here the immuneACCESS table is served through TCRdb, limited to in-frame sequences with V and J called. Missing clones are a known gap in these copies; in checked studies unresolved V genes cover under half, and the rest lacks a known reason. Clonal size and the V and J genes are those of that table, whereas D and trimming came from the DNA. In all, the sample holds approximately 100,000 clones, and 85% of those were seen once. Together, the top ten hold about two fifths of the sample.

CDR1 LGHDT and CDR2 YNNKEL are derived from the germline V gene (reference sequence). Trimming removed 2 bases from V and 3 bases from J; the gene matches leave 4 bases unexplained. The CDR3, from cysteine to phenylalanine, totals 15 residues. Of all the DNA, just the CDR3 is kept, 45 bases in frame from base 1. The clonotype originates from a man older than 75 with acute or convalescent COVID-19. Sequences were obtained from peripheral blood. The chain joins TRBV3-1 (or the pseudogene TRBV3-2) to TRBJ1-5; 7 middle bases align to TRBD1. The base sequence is TGTGCCAGCAGCCAACTGGACAGGCCCAATCAGCCCCAGCATTTT. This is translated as CASSQLDRPNQPQHF.